The 24 T cell receptor beta chains given below trace back to one sample, sequenced in a study of T-cell memory formation after mild COVID-19. A single record per CDR3 protein comes from TCRdb applying MiXCR to the 5' RACE reads. The sample records about 170,000 distinct CDR3 sequences, over 10% being singletons. Sequenced material: PBMCs or a T cell subset sorted from them (not recorded which). These receptors came from a young man who had mild COVID-19 (a few samples of this study predate the infection). Cell type and time point are not known.

This clonotype was detected only a few times. V usage is TRBV7-2 and J usage is TRBJ2-5, with TRBD2 matching over 12 bases. The CDR3 sequence is 20 residues long. Trimming cost V 1 base and J 1 base; bases outside gene matches: 13. Germline V gene sequence: CDR1 SGHTA, CDR2 FQGNSA. Here the CDR3 DNA reads TGTGCCAGCAGCTTAGTTGAGCCCCAGACTAGCGGGAGATCCCAAGAGACCCAGTACTTC. Amino acid sequence: CASSLVEPQTSGRSQETQYF.

V gene TRBV28 combines with J gene TRBJ1-5; the D is unclear. This CDR3 region has 16 residues. In germline, CDR1 is MDHEN, CDR2 SYDVKM. V lost 6 bases and J 4 bases, leaving 19 bases between the germline ends. The CDR3: CASRDLGSAVNQPQHF. Written as DNA, the CDR3 is TGTGCCAGCAGGGACTTGGGTTCGGCAGTTAATCAGCCCCAGCATTTT.

The chain couples TRBV12-3 or TRBV12-4 to TRBJ1-5; 9 positions agree with TRBD1. This CDR3 contains 15 residues. With V trimmed by 4 bases and J by 1 base, 2 bases remained unmatched. The CDR3 region is CASSWDRVSNQPQHF. DNA for the CDR3: TGTGCCAGCAGTTGGGACAGGGTAAGCAATCAGCCCCAGCATTTT.

This clonotype was counted many times. The CDR3 loop reads CASSQEARQGNQPQHF. In DNA form, the CDR3 reads TGCGCCAGCAGCCAAGAAGCACGTCAGGGCAATCAGCCCCAGCATTTT. This sequence joins TRBV4-3 and TRBJ1-5; no firm D call. The CDR3 loop spans 16 amino acids. V was shortened by 0 bases and J by 2 bases, with 11 bases between the two germline ends. Germline lookup yields CDR1 LGHNA and CDR2 YSLEER.

V is TRBV20-1 and J is TRBJ2-5, with no clear D. From germline, CDR1 is DFQATT and CDR2 SNEGSKA (reference sequence). V dropped 4 bases and J dropped 4 bases, with 16 bases sitting between them. The CDR3 length is 14 residues. The CDR3, as DNA: TGCAGTGCTAAAGATCCCCTAGGTCGAGAGACCCAGTACTTC. Residues: CSAKDPLGRETQYF.

Only a few counts were recorded for this clonotype. This rearrangement joins TRBV3-1 to TRBJ2-1; D call uncertain. V was cut by 0 bases and J by 2 bases, with 8 bases left in between. Germline CDR1 LGHDT, CDR2 YNNKEL (reference sequence). The CDR3 is 15 amino acids. CDR3 sequence: CASSQDPQAYNEQFF. The CDR3 DNA reads as TGTGCCAGCAGCCAAGACCCCCAGGCCTACAATGAGCAGTTCTTC.

The V call is TRBV6-5, the J call TRBJ2-2; D gene ambiguous. This CDR3 spans 15 amino acids. V lost 8 bases and J 0 bases, leaving 13 bases between the germline ends. Per germline, CDR1 MNHEY and CDR2 SVGAGI. The CDR3 is CASQRTVANTGELFF. DNA of the CDR3: TGTGCCAGCCAACGGACGGTCGCGAACACCGGGGAGCTGTTTTTT.

This clonotype turned up a few times. The chain combines TRBV6-2 or TRBV6-3 with TRBJ1-4; 9 positions match TRBD1. J lost 8 bases, V lost 5 bases, and 9 bases had no gene match. This CDR3 is 15 amino acids long. Germline V gene lookup returns CDR1 MNHEY and CDR2 SVGEGT. The CDR3 sequence: CASSRPGTGQEKLFF. As DNA, the CDR3 is TGTGCCAGCAGTCGCCCCGGGACAGGGCAGGAAAAACTGTTTTTT.

This clonotype appeared many times. The gene calls are TRBV12-3 or TRBV12-4 and TRBJ2-1, with a tentative D call TRBD1 (5 bases). The V and J ends lost 7 bases and 3 bases respectively, with 7 bases between them. This CDR3 spans 12 amino acids. As DNA, the CDR3 is TGTGCCAGCACCCAGGGCTACAATGAGCAGTTCTTC. It specifies CASTQGYNEQFF.

This clonotype was counted between two and nine times. The chain has TRBV11-2 and TRBJ1-2; D unresolved. CDR1 and CDR2 from the germline V gene are SGHAT and FQNNGV. CDR3 size: 14 residues. Trimming took off 5 bases at V and 2 bases at J, with 12 bases between the two ends. The CDR3 sequence is CASSLSRSNYGYTF. The CDR3 nucleotides read TGTGCCAGCAGCCTTAGCCGGAGCAACTATGGCTACACCTTC.

This clonotype has a single count. The chain employs TRBV20-1 and TRBJ2-1; D tentatively fits TRBD1 or TRBD2 (5 bases each). Trimming shortened V by 1 base and J by 7 bases, and 14 bases separated the two germline ends. The CDR3 runs 14 residues. Per the germline V gene, CDR1 is DFQATT and CDR2 is SNEGSKA (reference sequence). CDR3 sequence: CSARGPGPFNEQFF. CDR3 nucleotide sequence: TGCAGTGCTAGAGGTCCGGGGCCATTTAATGAGCAGTTCTTC.

This chain connects TRBV12-3 or TRBV12-4 to TRBJ2-3, with D perhaps matching TRBD2 (6 bases). Deletions cut 7 bases from V and 1 base from J, with 15 bases between. This CDR3 contains 15 residues. CDR3 sequence (DNA): TGTGCCAGCACTAACCCGGAGCGGGGCACAGATACGCAGTATTTT. Its protein is CASTNPERGTDTQYF.

This clonotype was seen more than once but under ten times. The genes are TRBV5-1 and TRBJ1-3, with a weak D call TRBD1 (5 bases). The germline V gene has CDR1 SGHRS and CDR2 YFSETQ. V lost 3 bases and J lost 5, with 9 bases in between. The CDR3 consists of 13 residues. CDR3 nucleotide sequence: TGCGCCAGCAGCTGGGACGGCCGAAACACCATATATTTT. It encodes CASSWDGRNTIYF.

The chain joins TRBV5-1 to TRBJ2-7, with D uncertain. CDR3 length: 13 residues. CDR1 is SGHRS, CDR2 YFSETQ, per germline. V was cut by 0 bases and J by 7 bases, with 11 bases left in between. DNA for the CDR3: TGCGCCAGCAGCTTGGCCGGCACTCCTGAGCAGTACTTC. This translates into CASSLAGTPEQYF. The full variable domain, rest sourced from reference TRBV5-1 and TRBJ2-7, is KAGVTQTPRYLIKTRGQQVTLSCSPISGHRSVSWYQQTPGQGLQFLFEYFSETQRNKGNFPGRFSGRQFSNSRSEMNVSTLELGDSALYLCASSLAGTPEQYFGPGTRLTVT.

This clonotype was recorded at least ten times. The rearrangement links TRBV7-2 to TRBJ2-3, with TRBD2 identical over 9 bases. This CDR3 is 15 amino acids long. V was pared by 1 base and J by 6 bases, with 5 bases of the junction left unmatched. CDR1 is SGHTA and CDR2 is FQGNSA in the germline V gene. The CDR3, as DNA: TGTGCCAGCAGCTTAGTAGCGGGGGCTGGGGATACGCAGTATTTT. This translates into CASSLVAGAGDTQYF.

This clonotype came up a few times. The chain links TRBV9 to TRBJ2-5, with TRBD2 as a possible D gene (5 bases). CDR1 is SGDLS, CDR2 YYNGEE, per germline. This CDR3 is built from 15 residues. Trimming took 1 base from V and 5 from J, leaving 15 bases between them. This chain's CDR3 is CASSVTGLAGETQYF. As DNA, the CDR3 is TGTGCCAGCAGCGTAACCGGGCTAGCTGGGGAGACCCAGTACTTC.

This clonotype was counted between two and nine times. The chain uses TRBV5-1 and TRBJ2-1; no clear D. This CDR3 is 14 amino acids long. The germline gives CDR1 SGHRS, CDR2 YFSETQ. The V gene lost 0 bases and the J gene lost 8 bases, with 12 bases spanning the gap. DNA of the CDR3: TGCGCCAGCAGCTTGGGGACCCCCTGGGATGAGCAGTTCTTC. Translating it yields CASSLGTPWDEQFF.

This clonotype has only a few counts. The chain has TRBV3-1 and TRBJ1-3; no reliable D call. The CDR3 totals 11 residues. Germline-derived CDR1 and CDR2 are LGHDT and YNNKEL (reference sequence). V gave up 8 bases and J gave up 4 bases, with 6 bases separating them. DNA for the CDR3: TGTGCCAGCCGGGCCGGAAACACCATATATTTT. Amino acid sequence: CASRAGNTIYF.

The CDR3 loop reads CASSRLGAAKNIQYF. The CDR3 DNA reads as TGTGCCAGCAGCCGCCTCGGGGCCGCCAAAAACATTCAGTACTTC. The J gene is TRBJ2-4, the V gene TRBV3-1, with D possibly called TRBD1 or TRBD2 (5 bases each). CDR3 length: 15 residues. The V end was cut by 4 bases, the J end by 1 base, with 11 bases between. CDR1 and CDR2 (germline): LGHDT, YNNKEL (reference sequence).

The rearrangement uses TRBV5-1 and TRBJ2-3, with 9 positions matching TRBD1. CDR3 length equals 14 residues. CDR1 is SGHRS, CDR2 YFSETQ, per germline. The V gene end was trimmed by 5 bases and the J gene end by 6 bases; junction bases not matched to a gene: 7. CDR3: CASSTGTGMDTQYF. For the CDR3, the DNA is TGCGCCAGCAGTACCGGGACAGGGATGGATACGCAGTATTTT.

This chain links TRBV7-2 with TRBJ2-5; TRBD2 matches 8 bases. V trimming: 0 bases; J trimming: 5 bases; junction bases outside the gene matches: 5. In germline, CDR1 is SGHTA, CDR2 FQGNSA. This CDR3 has 15 residues. In DNA, the CDR3 is TGTGCCAGCAGCTTAGCAGGGGCTAGCGGGGAGACCCAGTACTTC. Its translation: CASSLAGASGETQYF.

This clonotype has more than one count but fewer than ten. V gene TRBV4-1 combines with J gene TRBJ1-2; D unclear. The germline V gene has CDR1 MGHRA and CDR2 YSYEKL. CDR3 length equals 15 residues. With 3 bases removed from V and 6 bases from J, the gap between germline ends came to 17 bases. The CDR3 sequence: CASSQPTVGSNGYTF. In DNA, the CDR3 is TGCGCCAGCAGCCAGCCCACCGTCGGCTCAAATGGCTACACCTTC.

This clonotype occurred many times. This chain uses TRBV7-9 with TRBJ2-1; TRBD2 matches at 8 bases. Unmatched junction bases numbered 4, after V lost 5 bases and J lost 1 base. The germline CDR1 and CDR2 sequences are SEHNR and FQNEAQ (reference sequence). The length of the CDR3 is 15 residues. The CDR3 reads CASSRTSPSYNEQFF. The CDR3 DNA reads as TGTGCCAGCAGCCGGACTAGCCCGTCCTACAATGAGCAGTTCTTC. Full variable domain (missing parts from reference TRBV7-9 and TRBJ2-1): DTGVSQNPRHKITKRGQNVTFRCDPISEHNRLYWYRQTLGQGPEFLTYFQNEAQLEKSRLLSDRFSAERPKGSFSTLEIQRTEQGDSAMYLCASSRTSPSYNEQFFGPGTRLTVL.

This chain uses TRBV5-1 with TRBJ2-1; a weak D match, TRBD2 (7 bases). Trimming cost V 2 bases and J 5 bases, with 14 bases left between them. CDR3 length: 15 amino acids. Germline CDR1 is SGHRS and CDR2 is YFSETQ. In DNA, the CDR3 is TGCGCCAGCAGCTTCGAACGGGGGGACAACAATGAGCAGTTCTTC. Amino acids: CASSFERGDNNEQFF.